The 2 T cell receptor beta chains presented below share a single source sample, sequenced in a study of T cell clonotyping in hematopoietic cell transplantation. The data were produced by immunoSEQ multiplex PCR, yet TCRdb's version contains in-frame clones alone and is incomplete. Of several thousand clones in the sample, roughly 90% are singletons; the top ten hold roughly 30%. The time point denotes: recipient sample about 28 days before transplant, after cytoreduction. The sequencing here drew on peripheral blood mononuclear cells, taken before stem cell transplant. The receptors originated from a woman aged 55-70 years with acute myeloid leukemia. Some clones in this sample may be carry-over from other donors' samples.

The chain joins TRBV4-2 to TRBJ1-2; D might be TRBD1 (5 bases). This CDR3 is built from 16 residues. The V end was cut by 0 bases, the J end by 5 bases, with 16 bases between. From germline, CDR1 is LGHNA and CDR2 YNFKEQ. Here the CDR3 reads CASSQDWGRNYYGYTF. The CDR3 nucleotides are TGTGCCAGCAGCCAAGATTGGGGACGGAACTATTATGGCTACACCTTC.

The chain employs TRBV28 and TRBJ2-7; 8 bases line up with TRBD1. V shed 4 bases, J shed 2 bases, and the junction held 7 bases outside the gene matches. CDR3 length equals 15 residues. Per germline, CDR1 MDHEN and CDR2 SYDVKM. In DNA form, the CDR3 reads TGTGCCAGCAGTTCGGGACAGGAAGTGGCCTACGAGCAGTACGTC. It encodes CASSSGQEVAYEQYV.